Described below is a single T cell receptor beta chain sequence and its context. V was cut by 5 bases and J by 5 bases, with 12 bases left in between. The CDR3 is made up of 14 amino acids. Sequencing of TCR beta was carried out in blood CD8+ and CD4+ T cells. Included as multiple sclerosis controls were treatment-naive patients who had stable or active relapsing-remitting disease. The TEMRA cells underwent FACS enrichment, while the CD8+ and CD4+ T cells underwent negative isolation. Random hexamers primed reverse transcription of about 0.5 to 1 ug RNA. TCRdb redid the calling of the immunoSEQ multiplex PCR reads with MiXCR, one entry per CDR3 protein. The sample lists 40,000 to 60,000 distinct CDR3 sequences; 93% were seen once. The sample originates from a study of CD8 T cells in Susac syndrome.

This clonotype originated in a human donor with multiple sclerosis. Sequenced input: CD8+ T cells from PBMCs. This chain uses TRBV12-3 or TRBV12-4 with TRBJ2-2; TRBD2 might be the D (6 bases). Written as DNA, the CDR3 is TGTGCCAGCAGTGGAGGGACTTCAACCGGGGAGCTGTTTTTT. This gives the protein CASSGGTSTGELFF.